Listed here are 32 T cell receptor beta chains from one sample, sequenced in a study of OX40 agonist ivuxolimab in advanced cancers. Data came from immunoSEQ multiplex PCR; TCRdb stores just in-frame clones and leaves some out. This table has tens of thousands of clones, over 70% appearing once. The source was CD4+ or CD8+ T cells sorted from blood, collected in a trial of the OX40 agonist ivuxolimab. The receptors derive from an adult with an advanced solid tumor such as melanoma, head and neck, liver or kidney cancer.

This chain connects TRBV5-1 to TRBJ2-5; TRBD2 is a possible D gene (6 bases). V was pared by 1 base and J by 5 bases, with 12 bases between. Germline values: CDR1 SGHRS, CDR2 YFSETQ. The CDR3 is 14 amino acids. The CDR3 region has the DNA TGCGCCAGCAGCTTGACCGGGAGCGAGGAGACCCAGTACTTC. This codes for CASSLTGSEETQYF. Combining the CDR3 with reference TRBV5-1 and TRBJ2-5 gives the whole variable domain KAGVTQTPRYLIKTRGQQVTLSCSPISGHRSVSWYQQTPGQGLQFLFEYFSETQRNKGNFPGRFSGRQFSNSRSEMNVSTLELGDSALYLCASSLTGSEETQYFGPGTRLLVL.

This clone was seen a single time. The CDR3 loop reads CASSNEPRMAQYF. CDR3 sequence (DNA): TGTGCCAGCTCAAATGAGCCGCGGATGGCCCAGTACTTC. V and J are TRBV18 and TRBJ2-5; D gene unclear. V lost 5 bases and J 9 bases, leaving 16 bases between the germline ends. The CDR3 is made up of 13 amino acids. Germline CDR1 and CDR2: KGHSH and LQKENI.

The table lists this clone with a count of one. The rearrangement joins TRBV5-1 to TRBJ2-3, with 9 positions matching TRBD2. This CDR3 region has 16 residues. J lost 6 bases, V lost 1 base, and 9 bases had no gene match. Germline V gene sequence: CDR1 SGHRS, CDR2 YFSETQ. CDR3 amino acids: CASSLRLAGSTDTQYF. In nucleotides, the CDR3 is TGCGCCAGCAGCTTGAGGCTAGCGGGATCCACGGATACGCAGTATTTT.

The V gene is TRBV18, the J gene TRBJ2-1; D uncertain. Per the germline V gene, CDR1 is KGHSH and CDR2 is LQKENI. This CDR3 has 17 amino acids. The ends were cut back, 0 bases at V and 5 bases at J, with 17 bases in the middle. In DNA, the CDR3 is TGTGCCAGCTCACCACCGCGCGCCCAGGACGGACACAATGAGCAGTTCTTC. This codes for CASSPPRAQDGHNEQFF.

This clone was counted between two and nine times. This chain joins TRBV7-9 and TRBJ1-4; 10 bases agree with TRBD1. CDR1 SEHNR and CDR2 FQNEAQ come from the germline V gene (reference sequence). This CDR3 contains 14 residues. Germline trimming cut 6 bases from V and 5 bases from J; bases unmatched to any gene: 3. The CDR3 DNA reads TGTGCCAGCAGTTCGGGACAGGGGAATGAAAAACTGTTTTTT. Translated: CASSSGQGNEKLFF.

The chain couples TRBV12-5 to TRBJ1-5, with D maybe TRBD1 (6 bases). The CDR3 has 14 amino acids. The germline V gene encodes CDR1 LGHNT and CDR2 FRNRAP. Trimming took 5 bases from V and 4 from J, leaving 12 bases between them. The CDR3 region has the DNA TGTGCTAGTGGTGGACAGAGCAGGAATCAGCCCCAGCATTTT. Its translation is CASGGQSRNQPQHF.

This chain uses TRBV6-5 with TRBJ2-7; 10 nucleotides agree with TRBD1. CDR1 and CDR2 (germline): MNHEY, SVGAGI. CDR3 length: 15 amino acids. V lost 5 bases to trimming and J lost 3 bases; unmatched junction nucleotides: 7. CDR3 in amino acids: CASSLRQGAGYEQYF. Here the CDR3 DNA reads TGTGCCAGCAGTCTCCGACAGGGGGCGGGCTACGAGCAGTACTTC.

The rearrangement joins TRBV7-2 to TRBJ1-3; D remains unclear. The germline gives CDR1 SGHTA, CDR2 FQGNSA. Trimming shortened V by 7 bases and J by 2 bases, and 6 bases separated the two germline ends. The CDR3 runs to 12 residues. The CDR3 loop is CASTLPGNTIYF. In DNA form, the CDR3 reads TGTGCCAGCACCCTACCTGGAAACACCATATATTTT. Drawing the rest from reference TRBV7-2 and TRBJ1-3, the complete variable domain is GAGVSQSPSNKVTEKGKDVELRCDPISGHTALYWYRQSLGQGLEFLIYFQGNSAPDKSGLPSDRFSAERTGGSVSTLTIQRTQQEDSAVYLCASTLPGNTIYFGEGSWLTVV.

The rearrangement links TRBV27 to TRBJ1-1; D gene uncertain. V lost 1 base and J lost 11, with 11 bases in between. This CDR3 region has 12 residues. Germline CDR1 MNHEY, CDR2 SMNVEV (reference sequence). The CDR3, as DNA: TGTGCCAGCAGTTTATGGGGAGGCGAGGCTTTCTTT. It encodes CASSLWGGEAFF.

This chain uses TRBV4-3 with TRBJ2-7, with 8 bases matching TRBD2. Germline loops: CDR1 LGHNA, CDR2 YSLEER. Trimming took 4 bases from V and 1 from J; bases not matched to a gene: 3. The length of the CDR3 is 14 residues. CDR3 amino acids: CASSRGLDSYEQYF. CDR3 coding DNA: TGCGCCAGCAGCCGGGGACTAGATTCCTACGAGCAGTACTTC.

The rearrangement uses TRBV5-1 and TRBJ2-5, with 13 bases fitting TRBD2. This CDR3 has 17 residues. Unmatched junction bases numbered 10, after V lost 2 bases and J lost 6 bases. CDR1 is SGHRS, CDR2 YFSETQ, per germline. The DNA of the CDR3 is TGCGCCAGCAGCTTCCTACTAGCGGGAGGGACGCCGAAGACCCAGTACTTC. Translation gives CASSFLLAGGTPKTQYF.

The CDR3 DNA is TGCGCCAGCAGCCTAAGTCGGAGGGGGGGCACAGATACGCAGTATTTT. Its protein is CASSLSRRGGTDTQYF. The chain combines TRBV4-1 with TRBJ2-3; tentatively, D is TRBD1 or TRBD2 (6 bases each). The CDR3 has 16 residues. Between the trimmed V and J ends, which lost 4 bases and 1 base, there was a span of 15 bases. CDR1 MGHRA and CDR2 YSYEKL come from the germline V gene.

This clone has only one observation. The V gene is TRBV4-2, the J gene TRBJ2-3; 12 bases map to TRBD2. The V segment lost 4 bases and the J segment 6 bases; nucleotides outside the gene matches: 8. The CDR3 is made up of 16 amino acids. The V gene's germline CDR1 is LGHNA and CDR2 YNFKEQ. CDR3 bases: TGTGCCAGCAGCCGGACTAGCGGGACGGATGACGATACGCAGTATTTT. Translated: CASSRTSGTDDDTQYF.

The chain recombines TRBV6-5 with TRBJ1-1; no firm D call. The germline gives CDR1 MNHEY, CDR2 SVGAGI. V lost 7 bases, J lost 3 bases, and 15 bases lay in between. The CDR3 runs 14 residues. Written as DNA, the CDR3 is TGTGCCAGCATGAAAGTCGTCACGCACACTGAAGCTTTCTTT. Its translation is CASMKVVTHTEAFF.

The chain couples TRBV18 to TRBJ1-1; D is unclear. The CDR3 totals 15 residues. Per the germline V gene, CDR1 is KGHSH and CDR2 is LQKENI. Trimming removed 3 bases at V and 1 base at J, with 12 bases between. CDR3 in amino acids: CASSPVESRNTEAFF. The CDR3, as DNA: TGTGCCAGCTCACCGGTAGAGAGCAGGAACACTGAAGCTTTCTTT.

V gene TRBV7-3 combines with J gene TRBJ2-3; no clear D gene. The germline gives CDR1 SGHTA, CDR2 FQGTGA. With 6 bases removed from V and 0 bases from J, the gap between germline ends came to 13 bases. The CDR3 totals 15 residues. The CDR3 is CASSPSRSSTDTQYF. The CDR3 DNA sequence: TGTGCCAGCAGTCCTTCAAGATCTAGCACAGATACGCAGTATTTT.

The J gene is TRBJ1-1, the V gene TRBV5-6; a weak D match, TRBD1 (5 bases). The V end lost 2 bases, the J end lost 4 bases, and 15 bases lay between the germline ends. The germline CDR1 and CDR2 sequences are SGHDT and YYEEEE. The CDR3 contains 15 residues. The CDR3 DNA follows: TGTGCCAGCAGCTTTTGGGGGAAGATGAGCACTGAAGCTTTCTTT. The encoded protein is CASSFWGKMSTEAFF.

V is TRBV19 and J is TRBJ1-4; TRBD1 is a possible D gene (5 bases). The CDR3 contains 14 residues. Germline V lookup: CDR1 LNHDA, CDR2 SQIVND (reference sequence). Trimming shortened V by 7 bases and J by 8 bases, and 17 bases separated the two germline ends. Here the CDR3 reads CASNGRAGSEKLFF. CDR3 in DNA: TGTGCCAGTAATGGGCGGGCAGGGAGCGAAAAACTGTTTTTT.

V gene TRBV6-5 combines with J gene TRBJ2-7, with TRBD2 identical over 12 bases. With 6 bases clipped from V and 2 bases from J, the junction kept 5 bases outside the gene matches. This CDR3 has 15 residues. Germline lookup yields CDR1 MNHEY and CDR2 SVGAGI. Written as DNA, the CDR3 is TGTGCCAGCAGAGATCTAGCGGGAGGGCCCTACGAGCAGTACTTC. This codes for CASRDLAGGPYEQYF.

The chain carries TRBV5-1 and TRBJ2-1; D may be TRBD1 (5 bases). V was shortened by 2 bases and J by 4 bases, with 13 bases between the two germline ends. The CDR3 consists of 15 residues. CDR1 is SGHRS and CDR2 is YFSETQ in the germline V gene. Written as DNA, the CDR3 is TGCGCCAGCAGCTTAAGTACAGGCGTTTACAATGAGCAGTTCTTC. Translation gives CASSLSTGVYNEQFF.

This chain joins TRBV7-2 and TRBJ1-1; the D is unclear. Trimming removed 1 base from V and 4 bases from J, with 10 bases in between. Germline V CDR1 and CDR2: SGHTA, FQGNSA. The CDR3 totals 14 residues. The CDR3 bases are TGTGCCAGCAGCTTAGTCACAGCGACCACTGAAGCTTTCTTT. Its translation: CASSLVTATTEAFF.

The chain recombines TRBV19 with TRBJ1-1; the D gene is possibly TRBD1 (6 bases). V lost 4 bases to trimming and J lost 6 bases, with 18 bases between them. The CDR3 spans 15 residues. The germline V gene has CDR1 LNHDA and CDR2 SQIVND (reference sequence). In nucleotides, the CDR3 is TGTGCCAGTAGTAATCGACAGGATCTCTTTGCTGAAGCTTTCTTT. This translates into CASSNRQDLFAEAFF.

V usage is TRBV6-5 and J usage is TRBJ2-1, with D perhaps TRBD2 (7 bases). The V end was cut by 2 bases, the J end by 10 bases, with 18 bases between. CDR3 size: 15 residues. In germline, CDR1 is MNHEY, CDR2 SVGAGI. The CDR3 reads CASSYRGDTPYEQFF. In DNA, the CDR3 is TGTGCCAGCAGTTACCGGGGGGACACTCCGTACGAGCAGTTCTTC.

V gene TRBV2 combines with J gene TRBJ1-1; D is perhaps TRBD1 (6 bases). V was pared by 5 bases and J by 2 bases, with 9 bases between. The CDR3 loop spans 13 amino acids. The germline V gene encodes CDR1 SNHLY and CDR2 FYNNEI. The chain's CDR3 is CASSKDSNTEAFF. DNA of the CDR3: TGTGCCAGCAGTAAGGACAGTAACACTGAAGCTTTCTTT.

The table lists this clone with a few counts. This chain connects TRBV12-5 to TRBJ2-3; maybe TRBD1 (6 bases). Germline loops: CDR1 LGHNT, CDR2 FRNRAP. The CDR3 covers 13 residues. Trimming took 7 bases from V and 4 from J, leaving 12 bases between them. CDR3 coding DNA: TGTGCTAGTGCCCCCAGGGGCGCAGATACGCAGTATTTT. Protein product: CASAPRGADTQYF. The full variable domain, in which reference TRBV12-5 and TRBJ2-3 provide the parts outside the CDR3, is DARVTQTPRHKVTEMGQEVTMRCQPILGHNTVFWYRQTMMQGLELLAYFRNRAPLDDSGMPKDRFSAEMPDATLATLKIQPSEPRDSAVYFCASAPRGADTQYFGPGTRLTVL.

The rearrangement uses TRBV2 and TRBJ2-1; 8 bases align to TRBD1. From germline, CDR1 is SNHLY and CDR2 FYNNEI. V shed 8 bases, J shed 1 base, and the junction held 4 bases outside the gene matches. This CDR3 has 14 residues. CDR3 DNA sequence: TGTGCCAGCCAGAGACAGGGGTCCTACAATGAGCAGTTCTTC. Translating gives CASQRQGSYNEQFF.

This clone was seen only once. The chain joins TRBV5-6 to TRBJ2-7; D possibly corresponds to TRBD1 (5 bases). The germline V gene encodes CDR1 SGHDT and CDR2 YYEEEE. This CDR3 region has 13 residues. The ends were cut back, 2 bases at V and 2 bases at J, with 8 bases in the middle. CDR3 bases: TGTGCCAGCAGCTTAGACAGAGCCTACGAGCAGTACTTC. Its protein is CASSLDRAYEQYF.

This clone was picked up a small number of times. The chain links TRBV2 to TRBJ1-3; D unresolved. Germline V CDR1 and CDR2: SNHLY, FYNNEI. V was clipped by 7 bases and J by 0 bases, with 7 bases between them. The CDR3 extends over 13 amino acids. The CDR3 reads CASTRVSGNTIYF. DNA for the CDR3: TGTGCCAGCACTCGGGTCTCTGGAAACACCATATATTTT.

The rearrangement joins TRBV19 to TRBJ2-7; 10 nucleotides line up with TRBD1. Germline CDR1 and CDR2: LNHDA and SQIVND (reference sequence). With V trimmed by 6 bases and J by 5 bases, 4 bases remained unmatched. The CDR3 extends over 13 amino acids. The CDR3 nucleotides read TGTGCCAGTAGCGGGACAGGGGTCCACGAGCAGTACTTC. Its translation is CASSGTGVHEQYF.

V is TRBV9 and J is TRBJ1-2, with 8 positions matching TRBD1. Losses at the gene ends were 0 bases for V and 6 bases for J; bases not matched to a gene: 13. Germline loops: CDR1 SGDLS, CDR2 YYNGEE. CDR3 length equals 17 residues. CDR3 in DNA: TGTGCCAGCAGCGTAGGAGGGGCAGGGGGCCTCATTAATGGCTACACCTTC. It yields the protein CASSVGGAGGLINGYTF.

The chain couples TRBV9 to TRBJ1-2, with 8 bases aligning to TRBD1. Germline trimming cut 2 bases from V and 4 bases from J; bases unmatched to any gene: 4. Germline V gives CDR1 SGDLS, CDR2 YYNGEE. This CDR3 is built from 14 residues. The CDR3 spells CASSVTGGTYGYTF. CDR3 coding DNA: TGTGCCAGCAGCGTCACAGGGGGGACCTATGGCTACACCTTC.

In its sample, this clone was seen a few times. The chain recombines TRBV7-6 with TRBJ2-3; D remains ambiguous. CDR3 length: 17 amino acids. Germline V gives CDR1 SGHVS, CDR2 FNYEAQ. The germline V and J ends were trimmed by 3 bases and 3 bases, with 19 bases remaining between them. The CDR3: CASSFLPDGSRTDTQYF. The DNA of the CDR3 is TGTGCCAGCAGCTTCCTACCGGATGGGTCAAGGACAGATACGCAGTATTTT.